Listed below are T cell receptor beta chains from one sample, sequenced in a study of T cells in localized non-small cell lung cancer. Repertoires were generated with immunoSEQ multiplex PCR, while TCRdb's copy carries only in-frame clones and drops some. Among tens of thousands of clones, more than 90% were seen once, and the ten largest hold more than 5.5%. Sequencing was performed on peripheral blood, taken before any cancer treatment. These receptors were collected from a female donor of 60 years or more with stage I lung adenocarcinoma. Each CDR3 is given with its conserved first and last residue. D genes are given only for firm matches. Clone size appears in some rows only: once, few, many, or a class for an expanded clone.

V gene	J gene	D gene	CDR3 length	clone size	CDR3 DNA	CDR3 protein
TRBV29-1	TRBJ2-1	.	14	.	TGCAGCGTTGGAATGGGGGGGCCCTACAATGAGCAGTTCTTC	CSVGMGGPYNEQFF
TRBV25-1	TRBJ1-4	.	15	.	TGTGCCAGCAGTGACTGGGATGGAGCTAATGAAAAACTGTTTTTT	CASSDWDGANEKLFF
TRBV4-2	TRBJ2-3	.	18	few	TGTGCCAGCAGCCAACGGGGGCTGGCCAGACCTAGCACAGATACGCAGTATTTT	CASSQRGLARPSTDTQYF
TRBV18	TRBJ1-1	TRBD1	14	.	TGTGCCAGCTCACCGCAGACAGGGGGCGTTCAAGCTTTCTTT	CASSPQTGGVQAFF
TRBV2	TRBJ2-2	TRBD1	18	.	TGTGCCAGCAGTGGCCCTCTACTAGGGGACAGCCCTCGAGGGGAGCTGTTTTTT	CASSGPLLGDSPRGELFF
TRBV10-3	TRBJ1-3	.	15	.	TGTGCCATCAGTGAGTCGAAGGAAGCGGGAAACACCATATATTTT	CAISESKEAGNTIYF
TRBV28	TRBJ1-2	.	13	.	TGTGCCAGCACCTCCGGACAGTCGTATGGCTACACCTTC	CASTSGQSYGYTF
TRBV7-9	TRBJ1-5	.	13	.	TGTGCCAGCAGCCCGGGGACCTATCAGCCCCAGCATTTT	CASSPGTYQPQHF
TRBV11-3	TRBJ2-1	.	14	.	TGTGCCAGCAGCCCCACCGCAGGTGTCTATGAGCAGTTCTTC	CASSPTAGVYEQFF
TRBV7-9	TRBJ1-2	TRBD1	15	.	TGTGCCAGCAGCTTGCTTACAGGGGCTAACTATGGCTACACCTTC	CASSLLTGANYGYTF
TRBV9	TRBJ2-6	.	19	.	TGTGCCAGCAGCGTAGGGGTGTTTGGGGCGGCCTCTGGGGCCAACGTCCTGACTTTC	CASSVGVFGAASGANVLTF
TRBV5-1	TRBJ1-4	.	14	.	TGCGCCAGCAGCTTGGAGGGCTTTTTAGAAAAACTGTTTTTT	CASSLEGFLEKLFF
TRBV7-3	TRBJ2-1	.	15	.	TGTGCCAGCAGCTTCATGTCCACAACCTACAATGAGCAGTTCTTC	CASSFMSTTYNEQFF
TRBV28	TRBJ2-2	.	17	.	TGTGCCAGCAACCAAAAGGGGTTCTCCTCGAACACCGGGGAGCTGTTTTTT	CASNQKGFSSNTGELFF
TRBV6-5	TRBJ1-1	.	13	.	TGTGCCAGCAGGCTCTCGGCTCAGGGGAAGACTTTCTTT	CASRLSAQGKTFF
TRBV5-4	TRBJ2-5	.	15	.	TGTGCCAGCAGCTTGGCCGGAGGGAGCAAGGAGACCCAGTACTTC	CASSLAGGSKETQYF
TRBV5-8	TRBJ1-5	.	15	.	TGTGCCAGCAGAAAATGGGGGCAGGGCGGGCAGCCCCAGCATTTT	CASRKWGQGGQPQHF
TRBV11-2	TRBJ2-7	.	15	.	TGTGCCAGCAGCTTAGGCCGGGACCGAGCCTACGAGCAGTACTTC	CASSLGRDRAYEQYF
TRBV12-2	TRBJ1-1	.	14	.	TGTGCAAGTCGCCTAACAGGGATGGGCACTGAAGCTTTCTTT	CASRLTGMGTEAFF
TRBV25-1	TRBJ1-1	.	17	once	TGTGCCAGCAGTCCCCCCAGGCAGGGGATCGCGAACACTGAAGCTTTCTTT	CASSPPRQGIANTEAFF
TRBV5-1	TRBJ1-1	TRBD1	15	.	TGCGCCAGCAGCTTGGGGACAGGAATAAGGACTGAAGCTTTCTTT	CASSLGTGIRTEAFF
TRBV4-1	TRBJ2-7	.	13	.	TGCGCCAGCAGCCAAGATCCGGTTTACGAGCAGTACTTC	CASSQDPVYEQYF
TRBV28	TRBJ1-2	.	15	.	TGTGCCAGCAGTTTAGGCGGACAGTCAGGCTATGGCTACACCTTC	CASSLGGQSGYGYTF
TRBV5-8	TRBJ1-1	.	14	.	TGTGCCAGCCCTCACGGGAGGGGGACCTCTGAAGCTTTCTTT	CASPHGRGTSEAFF
TRBV25-1	TRBJ1-2	.	12	.	TGTGCCAGCAGTGAGAGGAGCTACGGCTACACCTTC	CASSERSYGYTF
TRBV5-6	TRBJ2-5	.	15	.	TGTGCCAGCAGCATCGCTCGGCCGTACCAAGAGACCCAGTACTTC	CASSIARPYQETQYF
TRBV19	TRBJ1-5	.	15	.	TGTGCCAGTAGTAAGGCAGATTATAGCAATCAGCCCCAGCATTTT	CASSKADYSNQPQHF
TRBV6-5	TRBJ2-7	.	15	.	TGTGCCAGCAGTTCCCGGACAGAGGGCTCCTACGAGCAGTACTTC	CASSSRTEGSYEQYF
TRBV18	TRBJ1-5	.	12	.	TGTGCCAGCTCACCATCGGCTCAGCCCCAGCATTTT	CASSPSAQPQHF
TRBV19	TRBJ1-5	.	17	.	TGTGCCAGTAGTATATACCCAGGAGAATATAGCAATCAGCCCCAGCATTTT	CASSIYPGEYSNQPQHF
TRBV5-4	TRBJ2-1	TRBD2	17	.	TGTGCCAGCAGCTTGGCCATAAGCGGGGGAGCTTACAATGAGCAGTTCTTC	CASSLAISGGAYNEQFF
TRBV7-2	TRBJ2-5	.	14	.	TGTGCCAGCGAATACCGGGGGGCAGGGGAGACCCAGTACTTC	CASEYRGAGETQYF
TRBV19	TRBJ1-5	.	16	.	TGTGCCAGTAGTACCGATGAGAAGATAGGAAATCAGCCCCAGCATTTT	CASSTDEKIGNQPQHF
TRBV27	TRBJ2-3	TRBD2	14	.	TGTGCCAGCAGGCTAGCGGGACGGGTCGATACGCAGTATTTT	CASRLAGRVDTQYF
TRBV10-3	TRBJ2-3	.	14	once	TGTGCCATCAACCCGACTAGTTACACAGATACGCAGTATTTT	CAINPTSYTDTQYF
TRBV5-1	TRBJ1-3	.	13	.	TGCGCCAGCAGCTTGGGCTCTGGAAACACCATATATTTT	CASSLGSGNTIYF
TRBV28	TRBJ1-1	.	13	.	TGTGGGACCATACTAAGGACGAACACTGAAGCTTTCTTT	CGTILRTNTEAFF
TRBV19	TRBJ1-2	.	13	once	TGTGCCAGTAGTTCAAGGCAGAACTATGGCTACACCTTC	CASSSRQNYGYTF
TRBV6-1	TRBJ1-5	.	14	.	TGTGCCAGCAGTGAAGACTGGAGACAGACATTTCTGCATTTT	CASSEDWRQTFLHF
TRBV6-5	TRBJ2-3	.	16	.	TGTGCCAGCAGTTACTCTCCACACCCCCCAACAGATACGCAGTATTTT	CASSYSPHPPTDTQYF